Below, 10 T cell receptor beta chains from the same sample are listed, as sequenced in a study of blood T cell repertoires in COVID-19. Data came from immunoSEQ multiplex PCR; TCRdb stores just in-frame clones and leaves some out. The table lists approximately 110,000 clones, more than 80% of them singletons. The material sequenced was peripheral blood. The receptor source for this set is a woman aged 80 or over with acute or convalescent COVID-19.

V and J are TRBV7-8 and TRBJ2-1; TRBD2 matches at 10 bases. CDR1 is SGHVS and CDR2 is FQNEAQ in the germline V gene. The CDR3 covers 12 residues. The ends lost 3 bases at V and 16 bases at J; junction bases unmatched: 6. CDR3 protein: CASSFERGGNFF. Written as DNA, the CDR3 is TGTGCCAGCAGCTTTGAGCGGGGGGGCAATTTCTTC. Full variable domain (remainder filled in from reference TRBV7-8 and TRBJ2-1): GAGVSQSPRYKVAKRGQDVALRCDPISGHVSLFWYQQALGQGPEFLTYFQNEAQLDKSGLPSDRFFAERPEGSVSTLKIQRTQQEDSAVYLCASSFERGGNFFGPGTRLTVL.

CDR3 DNA: TGTGCCACCAGTGACCCGACAGGGAATGGCTACACCTTC. Residues: CATSDPTGNGYTF. The chain is built from TRBV24-1 and TRBJ1-2; 7 bases fit TRBD1. The V gene's germline CDR1 is KGHDR and CDR2 SFDVKD. After removal of 4 bases from V and 6 bases from J, the junction contained 4 bases not matched to a gene. The CDR3 is 13 amino acids.

The V call is TRBV4-3, the J call TRBJ1-1; tentatively, D is TRBD1 (5 bases). Looked up from germline, CDR1 is LGHNA and CDR2 is YSLEER. The CDR3 has 14 residues. V was shortened by 5 bases and J by 5 bases, with 15 bases between the two germline ends. The CDR3 nucleotides read TGCGCCAGCAGCTTAGACAGCCTCGGGACTGAAGCTTTCTTT. Its protein product is CASSLDSLGTEAFF.

This chain links TRBV3-1 (or the pseudogene TRBV3-2) with TRBJ2-5, with 7 bases identical to TRBD2. Germline V lookup: CDR1 LGHDT, CDR2 YNNKEL (reference sequence). J lost 6 bases, V lost 3 bases, and 7 bases had no gene match. This CDR3 comprises 14 residues. The CDR3 sequence: CASSQGGDGKTQYF. As DNA, the CDR3 is TGTGCCAGCAGCCAGGGAGGGGATGGTAAGACCCAGTACTTC.

This clone was counted between two and nine times. The rearrangement joins TRBV5-1 to TRBJ2-7; 14 positions agree with TRBD2. Trimming cost V 4 bases and J 7 bases; bases outside gene matches: 7. The CDR3 has 15 residues. CDR1 SGHRS and CDR2 YFSETQ come from the germline V gene. CDR3 nucleotide sequence: TGCGCCAGCAGCCTCAGACTAGCGGGGGGGCGAGAGCAGTACTTC. Translating it yields CASSLRLAGGREQYF.

The chain couples TRBV5-4 to TRBJ1-2; 7 bases are shared with TRBD1. V was pared by 7 bases and J by 7 bases, with 13 bases of the junction left unmatched. Per germline, CDR1 SGHNT and CDR2 YYREEE (reference sequence). This CDR3 has 14 amino acids. CDR3 sequence reads: CASRLGTDLRGYTF. For the CDR3, the DNA is TGTGCCAGCCGCCTGGGGACAGACTTGCGTGGCTACACCTTC. The complete variable domain, with remaining parts taken from reference TRBV5-4 and TRBJ1-2, reads ETGVTQSPTHLIKTRGQQVTLRCSSQSGHNTVSWYQQALGQGPQFIFQYYREEENGRGNFPPRFSGLQFPNYSSELNVNALELDDSALYLCASRLGTDLRGYTFGSGTRLTVV.

The chain carries TRBV7-6 and TRBJ2-3, with TRBD2 matching 10 bases. This CDR3 region has 17 residues. Germline loops: CDR1 SGHVS, CDR2 FNYEAQ. V gave up 5 bases and J gave up 2 bases; unmatched junction bases: 10. The CDR3 protein is CASSHVLAGGNTDTQYF. For the CDR3, the DNA is TGTGCCAGCAGCCATGTATTAGCGGGGGGAAACACAGATACGCAGTATTTT.

J is TRBJ2-2 and V is TRBV30; D possibly corresponds to TRBD1 (5 bases). The CDR3 extends over 13 amino acids. Per the germline V gene, CDR1 is GTSNPN and CDR2 is SVGIG (reference sequence). V gave up 8 bases and J gave up 0 bases, with 10 bases separating them. CDR3 sequence reads: CAGDSPNTGELFF. The CDR3 coding sequence is TGTGCCGGTGACAGCCCGAACACCGGGGAGCTGTTTTTT.

CDR3 sequence (DNA): TGTGCCAGCTCACCCAGGACAGGGAGCTCCTACGAGCAGTACTTC. Protein sequence: CASSPRTGSSYEQYF. The chain links TRBV18 to TRBJ2-7; 8 positions match TRBD1. Trimming took 3 bases from V and 0 from J; bases not matched to a gene: 4. CDR1 KGHSH and CDR2 LQKENI come from the germline V gene. This CDR3 has 15 residues.

This sequence joins TRBV5-4 and TRBJ1-1; D gene uncertain. CDR1 SGHNT and CDR2 YYREEE come from the germline V gene (reference sequence). Trimming removed 0 bases from V and 6 bases from J, with 12 bases in between. The CDR3 is 14 residues long. DNA for the CDR3: TGTGCCAGCAGCTTGGATTTGGGGAGGGCTGAAGCTTTCTTT. It codes for CASSLDLGRAEAFF.